Included here is one T cell receptor (beta chain) sequence, with context. This entry belongs to a study of blood T cell repertoires in COVID-19. Across the study: The cDNA or gDNA used as material had been derived from T cells, B-cell-depleted T cells, or PBMCs.

It was during active infection that Seattle patients were enrolled and then longitudinally followed. The CDR3 covers 14 residues. The ends were cut back, 2 bases at V and 2 bases at J, with 9 bases in the middle. Germline CDR1 LNHNV, CDR2 YYDKDF (reference sequence). Libraries were prepared by immunoSEQ multiplex PCR; TCRdb keeps only in-frame clonotypes and omits some of them. The sample yields roughly 320,000 clones, about nine tenths seen once. The sequence came from a woman between 50 and 59 years old with COVID-19, enrolled during active disease. J is TRBJ1-2 and V is TRBV15, with D maybe TRBD1 (5 bases). Material: peripheral blood. The chain's CDR3 is CATSRIGANYGYTF. The CDR3 DNA reads TGTGCCACCAGCAGAATAGGGGCCAACTATGGCTACACCTTC.